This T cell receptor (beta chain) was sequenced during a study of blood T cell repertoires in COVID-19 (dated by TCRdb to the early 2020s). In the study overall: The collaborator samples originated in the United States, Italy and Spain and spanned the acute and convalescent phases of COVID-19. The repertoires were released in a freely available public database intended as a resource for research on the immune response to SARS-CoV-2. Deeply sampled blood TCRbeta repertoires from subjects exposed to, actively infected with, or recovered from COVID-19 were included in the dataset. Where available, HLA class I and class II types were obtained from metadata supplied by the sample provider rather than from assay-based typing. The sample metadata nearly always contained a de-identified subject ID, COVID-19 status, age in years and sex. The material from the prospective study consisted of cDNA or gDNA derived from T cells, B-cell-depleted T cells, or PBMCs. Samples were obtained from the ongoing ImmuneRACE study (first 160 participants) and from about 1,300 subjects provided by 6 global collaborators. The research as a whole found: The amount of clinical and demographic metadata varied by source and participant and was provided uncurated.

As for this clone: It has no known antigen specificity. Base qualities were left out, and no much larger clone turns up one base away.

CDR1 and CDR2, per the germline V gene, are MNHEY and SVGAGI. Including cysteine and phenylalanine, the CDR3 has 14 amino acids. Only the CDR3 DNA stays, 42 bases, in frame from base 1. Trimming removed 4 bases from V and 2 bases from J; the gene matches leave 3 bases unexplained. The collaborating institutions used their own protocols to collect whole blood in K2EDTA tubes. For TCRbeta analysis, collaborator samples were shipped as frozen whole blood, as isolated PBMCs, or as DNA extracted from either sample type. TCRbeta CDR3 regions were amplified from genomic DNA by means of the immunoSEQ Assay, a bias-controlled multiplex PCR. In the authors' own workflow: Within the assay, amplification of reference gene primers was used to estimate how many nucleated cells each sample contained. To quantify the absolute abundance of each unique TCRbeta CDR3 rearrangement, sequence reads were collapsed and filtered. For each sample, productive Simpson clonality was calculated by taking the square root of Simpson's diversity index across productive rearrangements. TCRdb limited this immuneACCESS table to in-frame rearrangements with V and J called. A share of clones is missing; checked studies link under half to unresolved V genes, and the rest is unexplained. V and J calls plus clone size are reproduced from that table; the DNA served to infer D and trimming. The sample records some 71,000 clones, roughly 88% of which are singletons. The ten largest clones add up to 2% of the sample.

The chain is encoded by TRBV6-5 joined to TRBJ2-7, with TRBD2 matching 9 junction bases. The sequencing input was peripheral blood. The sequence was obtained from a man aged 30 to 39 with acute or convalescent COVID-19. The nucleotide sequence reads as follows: TGTGCCAGCAGTTTCGCTAGCGGGGCCTACGAGCAGTACTTC. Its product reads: CASSFASGAYEQYF.